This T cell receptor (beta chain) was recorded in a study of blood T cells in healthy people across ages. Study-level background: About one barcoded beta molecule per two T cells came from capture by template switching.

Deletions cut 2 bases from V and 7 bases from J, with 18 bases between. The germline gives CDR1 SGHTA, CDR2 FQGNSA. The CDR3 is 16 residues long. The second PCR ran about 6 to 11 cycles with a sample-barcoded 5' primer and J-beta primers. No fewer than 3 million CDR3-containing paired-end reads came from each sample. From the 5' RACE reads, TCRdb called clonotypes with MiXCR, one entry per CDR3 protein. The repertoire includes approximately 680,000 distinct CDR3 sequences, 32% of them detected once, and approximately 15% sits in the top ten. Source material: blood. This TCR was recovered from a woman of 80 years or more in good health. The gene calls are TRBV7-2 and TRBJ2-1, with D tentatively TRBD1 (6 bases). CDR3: CASSLRRGDTPNEQFF. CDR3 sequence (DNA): TGTGCCAGCAGCTTAAGGAGAGGGGACACCCCAAATGAGCAGTTCTTC.